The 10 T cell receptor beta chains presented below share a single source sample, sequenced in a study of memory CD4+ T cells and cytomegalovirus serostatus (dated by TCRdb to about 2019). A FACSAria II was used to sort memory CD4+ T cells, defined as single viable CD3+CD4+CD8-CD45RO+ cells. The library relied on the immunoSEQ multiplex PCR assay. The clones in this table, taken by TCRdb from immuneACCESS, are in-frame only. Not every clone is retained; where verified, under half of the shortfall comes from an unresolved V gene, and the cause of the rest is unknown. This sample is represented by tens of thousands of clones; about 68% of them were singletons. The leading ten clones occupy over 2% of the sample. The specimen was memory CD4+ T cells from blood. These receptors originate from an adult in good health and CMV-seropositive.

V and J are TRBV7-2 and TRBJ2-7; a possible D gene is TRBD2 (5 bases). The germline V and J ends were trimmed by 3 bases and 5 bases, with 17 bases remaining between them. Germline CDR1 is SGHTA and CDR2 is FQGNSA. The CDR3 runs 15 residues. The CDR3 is CASSFGGRRMNEQYF. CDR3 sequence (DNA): TGTGCCAGCAGCTTCGGAGGACGGCGCATGAACGAGCAGTACTTC.

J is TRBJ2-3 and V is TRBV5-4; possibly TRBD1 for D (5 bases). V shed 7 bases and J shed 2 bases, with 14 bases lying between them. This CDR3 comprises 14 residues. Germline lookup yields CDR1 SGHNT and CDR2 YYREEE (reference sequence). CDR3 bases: TGTGCCAGCGGGGCAGCAGGTATCACAGATACGCAGTATTTT. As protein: CASGAAGITDTQYF.

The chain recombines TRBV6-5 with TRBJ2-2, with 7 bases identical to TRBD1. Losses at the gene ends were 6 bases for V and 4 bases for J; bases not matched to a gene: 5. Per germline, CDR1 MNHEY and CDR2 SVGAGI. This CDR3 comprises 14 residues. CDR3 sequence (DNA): TGTGCCAGCAGACAGGGGTTTAGCACCGGGGAGCTGTTTTTT. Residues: CASRQGFSTGELFF.

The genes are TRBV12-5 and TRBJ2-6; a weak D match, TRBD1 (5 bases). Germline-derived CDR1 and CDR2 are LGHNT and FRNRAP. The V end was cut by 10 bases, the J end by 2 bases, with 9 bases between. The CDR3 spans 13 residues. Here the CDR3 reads CATLGAGANVLTF. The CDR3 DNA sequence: TGTGCTACGTTAGGGGCTGGGGCCAACGTCCTGACTTTC.

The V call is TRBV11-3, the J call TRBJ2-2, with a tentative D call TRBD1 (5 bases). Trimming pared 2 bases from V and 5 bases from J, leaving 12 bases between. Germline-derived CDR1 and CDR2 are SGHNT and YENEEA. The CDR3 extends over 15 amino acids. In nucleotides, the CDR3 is TGTGCCAGCAGCTTAAGTCCGACAGTGACCGGGGAGCTGTTTTTT. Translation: CASSLSPTVTGELFF.

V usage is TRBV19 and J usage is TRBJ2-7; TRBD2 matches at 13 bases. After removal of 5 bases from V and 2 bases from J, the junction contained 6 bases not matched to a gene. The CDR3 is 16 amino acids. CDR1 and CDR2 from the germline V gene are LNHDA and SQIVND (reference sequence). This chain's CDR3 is CASSVGTSGVPYEQYF. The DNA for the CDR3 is TGTGCCAGTAGTGTGGGGACTAGCGGGGTTCCCTACGAGCAGTACTTC.

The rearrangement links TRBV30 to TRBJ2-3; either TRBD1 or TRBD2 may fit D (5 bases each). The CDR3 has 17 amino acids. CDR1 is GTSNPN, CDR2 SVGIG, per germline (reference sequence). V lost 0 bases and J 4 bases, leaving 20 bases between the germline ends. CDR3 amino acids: CAWSVLSGTRASDTQYF. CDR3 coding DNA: TGTGCCTGGAGTGTACTGTCCGGGACCCGCGCCTCAGATACGCAGTATTTT.

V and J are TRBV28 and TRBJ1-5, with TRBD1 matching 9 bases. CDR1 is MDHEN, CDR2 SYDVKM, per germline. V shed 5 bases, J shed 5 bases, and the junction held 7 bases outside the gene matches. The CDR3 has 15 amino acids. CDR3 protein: CASSGGQGGDQPQHF. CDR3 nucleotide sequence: TGTGCCAGCAGTGGGGGACAGGGAGGCGATCAGCCCCAGCATTTT.

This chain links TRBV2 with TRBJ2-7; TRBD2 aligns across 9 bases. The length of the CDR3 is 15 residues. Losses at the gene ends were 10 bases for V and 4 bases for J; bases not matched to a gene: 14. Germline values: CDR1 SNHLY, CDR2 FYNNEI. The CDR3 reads CATAPQLAGFYEQYV. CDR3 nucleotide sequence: TGTGCCACGGCCCCCCAGCTAGCGGGGTTTTACGAGCAGTACGTC.

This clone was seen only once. The CDR3 DNA is TGCAGGAGTCAAGGGACAGGGTTAACCGGGGAGCTGTTTTTT. Encoded protein: CRSQGTGLTGELFF. This chain joins TRBV29-1 and TRBJ2-2, with 9 nucleotides matching TRBD1. In germline, CDR1 is SQVTM, CDR2 ANQGSEA. The CDR3 is made up of 14 amino acids.